This TCR beta chain emerged from a study of cytomegalovirus exposure and HLA in healthy donors. Study-level findings and limits: Fewer than 20,000 TCR beta sequences were associated with HLA alleles at 0.05 false discovery rate in a later analysis.

The PCR ran on 60 Vbeta and 13 Jbeta primers. The data were produced by immunoSEQ multiplex PCR, yet TCRdb's version contains in-frame clones alone and is incomplete. Among about 180,000 clones listed, about 69% were seen once. Concerning this clone: Its antigen remains unknown.

This CDR3 is 12 amino acids long. With 5 bases removed from V and 0 bases from J, the gap between germline ends came to 5 bases. Germline CDR1 is SGHTA and CDR2 is FQGNSA. Sample: PBMCs. The chain joins TRBV7-2 to TRBJ2-7; D gene ambiguous. This receptor was taken from a human donor in good health. The CDR3 sequence: CASSGSSYEQYF. The CDR3 nucleotides are TGTGCCAGCAGCGGCAGCTCCTACGAGCAGTACTTC. Combining the CDR3 with reference TRBV7-2 and TRBJ2-7 gives the whole variable domain GAGVSQSPSNKVTEKGKDVELRCDPISGHTALYWYRQSLGQGLEFLIYFQGNSAPDKSGLPSDRFSAERTGGSVSTLTIQRTQQEDSAVYLCASSGSSYEQYFGPGTRLTVT.